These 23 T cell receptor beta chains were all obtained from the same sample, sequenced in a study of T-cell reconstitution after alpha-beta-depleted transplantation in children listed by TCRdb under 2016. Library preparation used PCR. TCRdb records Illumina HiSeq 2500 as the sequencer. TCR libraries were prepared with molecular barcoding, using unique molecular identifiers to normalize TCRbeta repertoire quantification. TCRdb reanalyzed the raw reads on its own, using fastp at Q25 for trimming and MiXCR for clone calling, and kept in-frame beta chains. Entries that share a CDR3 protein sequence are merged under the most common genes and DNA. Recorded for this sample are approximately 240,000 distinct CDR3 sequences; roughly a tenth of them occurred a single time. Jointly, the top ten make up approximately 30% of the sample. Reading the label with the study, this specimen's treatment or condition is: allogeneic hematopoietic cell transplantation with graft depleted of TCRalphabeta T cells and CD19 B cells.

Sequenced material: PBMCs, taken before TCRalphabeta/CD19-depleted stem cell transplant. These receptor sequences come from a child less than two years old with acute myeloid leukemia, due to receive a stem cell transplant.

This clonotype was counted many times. The DNA of the CDR3 is TGTGCCAGCAGCTTGGATGGGGACAGGGGATACACTGAAGCTTTCTTT. Translating gives CASSLDGDRGYTEAFF. The rearrangement uses TRBV5-6 and TRBJ1-1, with TRBD1 identical over 10 bases. This CDR3 is 16 amino acids long. With V trimmed by 0 bases and J by 3 bases, 5 bases remained unmatched. The germline V gene encodes CDR1 SGHDT and CDR2 YYEEEE. The full variable domain, in which reference TRBV5-6 and TRBJ1-1 provide the parts outside the CDR3, is DAGVTQSPTHLIKTRGQQVTLRCSPKSGHDTVSWYQQALGQGPQFIFQYYEEEERQRGNFPDRFSGHQFPNYSSELNVNALLLGDSALYLCASSLDGDRGYTEAFFGQGTRLTVV.

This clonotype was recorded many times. CDR3 bases: TGCAGTGCTAGGGACAGGGTTGGTACCTACGAGCAGTACTTC. It specifies CSARDRVGTYEQYF. The rearrangement joins TRBV20-1 to TRBJ2-7, with TRBD1 identical over 8 bases. CDR3 length: 14 residues. Germline CDR1 is DFQATT and CDR2 is SNEGSKA (reference sequence). V lost 3 bases and J lost 2; bases outside the gene matches: 6.

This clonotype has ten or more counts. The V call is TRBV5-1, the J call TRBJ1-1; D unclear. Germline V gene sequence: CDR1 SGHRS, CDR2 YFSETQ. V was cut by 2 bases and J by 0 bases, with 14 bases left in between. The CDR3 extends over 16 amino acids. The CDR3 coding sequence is TGCGCCAGCAGCTTTGCCCGACCAGTCCTGAACACTGAAGCTTTCTTT. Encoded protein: CASSFARPVLNTEAFF.

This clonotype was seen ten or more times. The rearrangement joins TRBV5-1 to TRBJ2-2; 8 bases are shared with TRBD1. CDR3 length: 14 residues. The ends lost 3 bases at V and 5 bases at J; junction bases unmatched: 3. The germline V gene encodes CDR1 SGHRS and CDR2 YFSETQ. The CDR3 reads CASSWQGATGELFF. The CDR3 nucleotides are TGCGCCAGCAGCTGGCAGGGGGCAACCGGGGAGCTGTTTTTT. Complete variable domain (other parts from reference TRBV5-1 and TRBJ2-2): KAGVTQTPRYLIKTRGQQVTLSCSPISGHRSVSWYQQTPGQGLQFLFEYFSETQRNKGNFPGRFSGRQFSNSRSEMNVSTLELGDSALYLCASSWQGATGELFFGEGSRLTVL.

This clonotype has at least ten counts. The CDR3 here is CASSISGFDSNEQFF. The CDR3 bases are TGTGCCAGCAGCATTAGCGGGTTCGATAGCAATGAGCAGTTCTTC. The rearrangement links TRBV11-2 to TRBJ2-1; 7 positions agree with TRBD2. Germline V gene lookup returns CDR1 SGHAT and CDR2 FQNNGV. The CDR3 length is 15 residues. V was pared by 5 bases and J by 6 bases, with 10 bases of the junction left unmatched.

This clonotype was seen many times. CDR3 coding DNA: TGTGCCATCAGTGTTGGGACTAGCGGGCGGAGAGAGTTCTTC. Translated, it gives CAISVGTSGRREFF. This sequence joins TRBV10-3 and TRBJ2-1; the match to TRBD2 covers 12 bases. Germline lookup yields CDR1 ENHRY and CDR2 SYGVKD. CDR3 length: 14 amino acids. The V segment lost 4 bases and the J segment 14 bases; nucleotides outside the gene matches: 9.

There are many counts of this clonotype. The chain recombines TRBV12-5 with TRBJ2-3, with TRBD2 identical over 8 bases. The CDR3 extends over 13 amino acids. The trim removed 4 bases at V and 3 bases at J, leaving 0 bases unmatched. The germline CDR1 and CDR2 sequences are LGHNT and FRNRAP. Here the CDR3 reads CASGSSGTDTQYF. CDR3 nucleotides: TGTGCTAGTGGTTCTAGCGGGACAGATACGCAGTATTTT.

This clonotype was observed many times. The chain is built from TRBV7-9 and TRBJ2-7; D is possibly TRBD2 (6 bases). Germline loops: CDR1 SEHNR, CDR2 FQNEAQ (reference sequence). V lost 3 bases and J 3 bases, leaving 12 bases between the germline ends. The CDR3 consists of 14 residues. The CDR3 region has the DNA TGTGCCAGCAGCTTCACGCTGGGGGGCTACGAGCAGTACTTC. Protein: CASSFTLGGYEQYF.

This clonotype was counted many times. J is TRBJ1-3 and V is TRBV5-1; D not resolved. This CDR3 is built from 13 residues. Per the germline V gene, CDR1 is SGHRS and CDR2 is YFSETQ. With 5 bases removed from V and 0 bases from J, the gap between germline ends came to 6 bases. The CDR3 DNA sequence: TGCGCCAGCAGAATATACTCTGGAAACACCATATATTTT. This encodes CASRIYSGNTIYF.

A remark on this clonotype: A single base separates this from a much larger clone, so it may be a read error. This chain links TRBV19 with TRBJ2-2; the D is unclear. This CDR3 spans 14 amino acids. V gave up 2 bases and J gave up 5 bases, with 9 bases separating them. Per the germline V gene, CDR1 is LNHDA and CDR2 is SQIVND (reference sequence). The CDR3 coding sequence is TGTGCCAGTAGTATAACATCCAGGACCGGGGAGCTGTTTTTT. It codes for CASSITSRTGELFF.

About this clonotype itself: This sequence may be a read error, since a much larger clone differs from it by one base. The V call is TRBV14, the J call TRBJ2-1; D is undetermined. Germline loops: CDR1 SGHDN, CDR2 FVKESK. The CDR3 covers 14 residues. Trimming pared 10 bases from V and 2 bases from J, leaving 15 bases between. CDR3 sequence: CANKSVYTYNEQFF. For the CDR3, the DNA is TGTGCCAACAAAAGCGTCTACACCTACAATGAGCAGTTCTTC.

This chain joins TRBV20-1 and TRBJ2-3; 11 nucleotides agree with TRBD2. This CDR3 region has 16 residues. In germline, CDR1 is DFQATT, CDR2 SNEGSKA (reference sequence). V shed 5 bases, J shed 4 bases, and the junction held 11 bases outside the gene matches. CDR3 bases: TGCAGTGCTGGAACGCCGGGACTAGCGGTCCCAGATACGCAGTATTTT. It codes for CSAGTPGLAVPDTQYF.

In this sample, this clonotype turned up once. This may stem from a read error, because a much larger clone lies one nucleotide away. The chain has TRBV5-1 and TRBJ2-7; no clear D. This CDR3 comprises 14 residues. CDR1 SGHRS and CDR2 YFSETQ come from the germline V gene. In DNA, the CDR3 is TGCGCCAGCGGCTTGGAAGAGTACTCCTACGAGCAGTACTTC. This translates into CASGLEEYSYEQYF.

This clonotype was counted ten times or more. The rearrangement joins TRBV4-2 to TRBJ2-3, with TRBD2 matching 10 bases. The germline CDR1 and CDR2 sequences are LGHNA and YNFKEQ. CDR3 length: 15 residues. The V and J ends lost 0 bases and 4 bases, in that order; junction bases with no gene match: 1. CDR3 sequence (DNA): TGTGCCAGCAGCCAAGAGACTAGCGGGTCAGATACGCAGTATTTT. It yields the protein CASSQETSGSDTQYF.

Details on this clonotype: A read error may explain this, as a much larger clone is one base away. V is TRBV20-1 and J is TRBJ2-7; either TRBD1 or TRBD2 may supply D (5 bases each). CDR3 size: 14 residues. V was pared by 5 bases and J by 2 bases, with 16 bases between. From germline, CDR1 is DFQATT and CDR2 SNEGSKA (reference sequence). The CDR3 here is CSADPGRSPYEQYF. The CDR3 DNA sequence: TGCAGTGCTGATCCGGGACGTAGCCCCTACGAGCAGTACTTC.

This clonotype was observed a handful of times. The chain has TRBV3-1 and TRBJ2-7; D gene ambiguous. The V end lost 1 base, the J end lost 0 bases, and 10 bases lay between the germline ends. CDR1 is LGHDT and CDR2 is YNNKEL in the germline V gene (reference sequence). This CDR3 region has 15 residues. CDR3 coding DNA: TGTGCCAGCAGCCAAGTCGGGTGGGACTCCTACGAGCAGTACTTC. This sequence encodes CASSQVGWDSYEQYF.

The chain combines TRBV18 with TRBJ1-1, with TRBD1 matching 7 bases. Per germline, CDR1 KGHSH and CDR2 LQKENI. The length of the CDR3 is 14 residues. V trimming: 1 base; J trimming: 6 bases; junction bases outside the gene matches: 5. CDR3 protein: CASSPLRQGAEAFF. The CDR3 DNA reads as TGTGCCAGCTCACCACTTCGACAGGGAGCTGAAGCTTTCTTT.

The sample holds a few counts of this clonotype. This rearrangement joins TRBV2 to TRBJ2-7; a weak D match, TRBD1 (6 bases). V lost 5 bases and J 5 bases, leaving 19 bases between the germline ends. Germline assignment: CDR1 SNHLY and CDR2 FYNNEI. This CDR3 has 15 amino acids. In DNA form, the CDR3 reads TGTGCCAGCAGTCCAGATCAGACAGGCGTCCACGAGCAGTACTTC. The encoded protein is CASSPDQTGVHEQYF.

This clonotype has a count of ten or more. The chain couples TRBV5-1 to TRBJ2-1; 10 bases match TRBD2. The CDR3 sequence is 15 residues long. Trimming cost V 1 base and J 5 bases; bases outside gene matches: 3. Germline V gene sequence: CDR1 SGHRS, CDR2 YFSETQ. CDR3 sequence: CASSLSGRVNNEQFF. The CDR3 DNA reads TGCGCCAGCAGCTTGAGCGGGAGGGTAAACAATGAGCAGTTCTTC.

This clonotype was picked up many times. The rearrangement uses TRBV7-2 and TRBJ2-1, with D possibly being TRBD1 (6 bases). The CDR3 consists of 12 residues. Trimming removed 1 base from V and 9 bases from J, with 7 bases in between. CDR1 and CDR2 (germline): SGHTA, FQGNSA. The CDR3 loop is CASSLVGGEQFF. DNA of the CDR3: TGTGCCAGCAGCTTAGTAGGGGGTGAGCAGTTCTTC.

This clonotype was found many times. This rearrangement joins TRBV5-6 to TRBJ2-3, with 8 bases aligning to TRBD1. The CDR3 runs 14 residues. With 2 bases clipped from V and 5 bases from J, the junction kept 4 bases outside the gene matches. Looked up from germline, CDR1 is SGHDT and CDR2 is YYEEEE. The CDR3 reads CASSFRGHGDTQYF. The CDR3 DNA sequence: TGTGCCAGCAGCTTCAGGGGGCATGGAGATACGCAGTATTTT. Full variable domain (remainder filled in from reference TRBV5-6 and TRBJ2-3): DAGVTQSPTHLIKTRGQQVTLRCSPKSGHDTVSWYQQALGQGPQFIFQYYEEEERQRGNFPDRFSGHQFPNYSSELNVNALLLGDSALYLCASSFRGHGDTQYFGPGTRLTVL.

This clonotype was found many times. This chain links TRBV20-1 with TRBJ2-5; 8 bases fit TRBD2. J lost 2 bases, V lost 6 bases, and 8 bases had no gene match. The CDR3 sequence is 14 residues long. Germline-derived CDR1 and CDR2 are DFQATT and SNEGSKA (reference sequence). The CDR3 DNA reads TGCAGTGCGACCCCGGGGACTAGTCAAGAGACCCAGTACTTC. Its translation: CSATPGTSQETQYF.

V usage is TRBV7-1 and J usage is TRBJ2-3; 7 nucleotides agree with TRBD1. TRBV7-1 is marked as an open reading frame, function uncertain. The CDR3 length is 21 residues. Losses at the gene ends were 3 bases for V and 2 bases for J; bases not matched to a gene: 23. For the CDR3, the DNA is TGTGCCAGCAGCTCGTGGTGGCGTCAGGCAGGGGGAAAAAACAACACAGATACGCAGTATTTT. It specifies CASSSWWRQAGGKNNTDTQYF.